A selection of T cell receptor beta chains follows, all from one sample in a study of post-analysis software for immune sequencing data. MiXCR, applied by TCRdb to the PCR reads, yields one record per CDR3 protein. The table has fewer than 850,000 distinct CDR3 sequences, around 45% seen once. Sequenced sample: blood. The receptors derive from a girl between 10 and 17 years old with multiple sclerosis. CDR3s include the opening cysteine and the closing phenylalanine or tryptophan. A D gene is named only where the DNA matches it firmly. Where a row states a size, it is once, few, many or the class of an expanded clone; other rows omit it.

>.|.|TRBJ2-1|TRBV5-1
TGCGCCAGCAGCTCCCTGGCCCTAGGGGCCAATGAGCAGTTCTTC
CASSSLALGANEQFF
>TRBD1|.|TRBJ1-2|TRBV28
TGTGCCAGCACCACCCCCACAGGGGCTAACTATGGCTACACCTTC
CASTTPTGANYGYTF
>TRBD2|.|TRBJ2-5|TRBV10-3
TGTGCCATCGGGGGACGGGAGGCGCTTGAGACCCAGTACTTC
CAIGGREALETQYF
>TRBD2|.|TRBJ2-1|TRBV27
TGTGCCAGCAGTTTCTTGGCTAGCGGCTACAATGAGCAGTTCTTC
CASSFLASGYNEQFF
>TRBD1|.|TRBJ2-1|TRBV4-1
TGCGCCAGCAGCCACCCGGGACAGAACAATGAGCAGTTCTTC
CASSHPGQNNEQFF
>TRBD1|few|TRBJ1-2|TRBV6-6
TGTGCCAGCAGTTCGCCGGGACAGGGGACCTATGGCTACACCTTC
CASSSPGQGTYGYTF
>TRBD2|.|TRBJ2-5|TRBV12-3/TRBV12-4
TGTGCCAGCAGCGACCTACTAGCGGAACAAGAGACCCAGTACTTC
CASSDLLAEQETQYF
>TRBD1|.|TRBJ2-5|TRBV4-1
TGCGCCAGCAGCCCGACGCCCCACACAGGGGTTCAAGAGACCCAGTACTTC
CASSPTPHTGVQETQYF
>.|few|TRBJ1-5|TRBV12-3/TRBV12-4
TGTGCCAGCAGTTTTGGGGTCATCGGCAATCAGCCCCAGCATTTT
CASSFGVIGNQPQHF
>TRBD2|once|TRBJ2-1|TRBV4-3
TGCGCCAGCAGCCAAGAGGGACTAGCGGGTGACAATGAGCAGTTCTTC
CASSQEGLAGDNEQFF
>.|few|TRBJ2-4|TRBV30
TGTGCCTGGAGTGGTCGAGCTGGGCCGGGTGCTTCATTGTACTTC
CAWSGRAGPGASLYF
>.|.|TRBJ1-1|TRBV6-2/TRBV6-3
TGTGCCAGCAGTTACGACAGCTACACTGAAACTTTCTTT
CASSYDSYTETFF
>.|few|TRBJ2-1|TRBV4-2
TGTGCCAGCAGCCAGGCGGGACTCCCCCCGGCCGACAATGAGCAGTTCTTC
CASSQAGLPPADNEQFF
>TRBD2|few|TRBJ2-1|TRBV12-3/TRBV12-4
TGTGCCAGCACCCCGCTAGCGGGAGATTCCTACAATGAGCAGTTCTTC
CASTPLAGDSYNEQFF
>.|.|TRBJ2-5|TRBV20-1
TGCAGTGCTAGAGTGACGGAACATAAAACTGGAGAGACCCAGTACTTC
CSARVTEHKTGETQYF
>.|.|TRBJ2-1|TRBV7-2
TGTGCCAGCAGCTTAAGGACCCGGGTCTACTATGAGCAGTTCTTC
CASSLRTRVYYEQFF
>TRBD2|.|TRBJ2-7|TRBV29-1
TGCAGCGCTGGACTAGCGGGAGTTACCTACGAGCGGTACTTC
CSAGLAGVTYERYF
>TRBD1|many|TRBJ2-7|TRBV3-1
TGTGCCAGCAGCCCCGGGACAGGATTTTACGAGCAGTACTTC
CASSPGTGFYEQYF
>.|.|TRBJ1-1|TRBV7-9
TGTGCCAGCAGCCCGACCTCTTGGGGGGTGGAGAACACTGAAGCTTTCTTT
CASSPTSWGVENTEAFF
>TRBD1|once|TRBJ2-5|TRBV7-4
TGTGCCAGCAGCGGACCCCGGGACAGGAGAAAAGAGACCCAGTACTTC
CASSGPRDRRKETQYF
>.|few|TRBJ1-1|TRBV10-3
TGTGCCATCACCTTGGACGTAAACCGGATGAACACTGAAGCTTTCTTT
CAITLDVNRMNTEAFF
>.|.|TRBJ2-7|TRBV28
TGTGCCAGCAGCCCTTTGGGGGAGGGGGCCTACGAGCAGTACTTC
CASSPLGEGAYEQYF
>.|.|TRBJ2-3|TRBV20-1
TGCAGTGCTAGTACTGGAGGGAAGACAGATACGCAGTATTTT
CSASTGGKTDTQYF
>.|.|TRBJ2-4|TRBV11-3
TGTGCCAGCAGCTTAGTGCGGTCGGGTGAGCAGTACTTC
CASSLVRSGEQYF
>.|few|TRBJ2-5|TRBV5-1
TGCGCCAGCAGCTTGGCAGATTTAGAGACCCAGTACTTC
CASSLADLETQYF
>.|.|TRBJ2-3|TRBV4-1
TGCGCCAGCAGCCTCAAAGAAAGCCGGGATACGCAGTATTTT
CASSLKESRDTQYF
>.|.|TRBJ2-4|TRBV4-3
TGCGCCAGCCCTCCCAGAGGGGGGGTAAACATTCAGTACTTC
CASPPRGGVNIQYF
>.|.|TRBJ2-1|TRBV28
TGTGCCAGCAGTTTAAGGACTTTCCACAATGAGCAGTTCTTC
CASSLRTFHNEQFF
>TRBD2|.|TRBJ2-1|TRBV12-3/TRBV12-4
TGTGCCAGCAGTTTCGCTAGCGGGACTGCAAGCGAAAACAATGAGCAGTTCTTC
CASSFASGTASENNEQFF
>TRBD1|.|TRBJ1-1|TRBV5-1
TGCGCCAGCAGCTTGGAAGGGACAGGGCCCCTCGGCACTGAAGCTTTCTTT
CASSLEGTGPLGTEAFF
>.|few|TRBJ2-7|TRBV11-2
TGTGCCAGCAGAGAAACAGGATACGAGCAGTACTTC
CASRETGYEQYF
>.|.|TRBJ1-1|TRBV5-5
TGTGCCAGCAGCCGCATACAGGCCCTCAACACTGAAGCTTTCTTT
CASSRIQALNTEAFF
>.|.|TRBJ2-2|TRBV7-2
TGTGCCAGCAGCTTGACTTTTGGCACCGGGGAGCTGTTTTTT
CASSLTFGTGELFF
>TRBD2|few|TRBJ2-1|TRBV2
TGTGCCAGCAGTGAAAGAAGCGGGACTTCCTACAATGAGCAGTTCTTC
CASSERSGTSYNEQFF
>TRBD1|.|TRBJ2-7|TRBV27
TGTGCCAGCAGTCCGCCTCGGACAGGGGGAGGTTACGAGCAGTACTTC
CASSPPRTGGGYEQYF
>.|.|TRBJ2-1|TRBV19
TGTGCCAGTAGTCTGGGTCGGGGGAGCTGGACCTACAATGAGCAGTTCTTC
CASSLGRGSWTYNEQFF
>.|.|TRBJ2-3|TRBV20-1
TGCAGTGCCCGACAGTCAGGGACAGATACGCAGTATTTT
CSARQSGTDTQYF
>TRBD1|.|TRBJ2-2|TRBV6-6
TGTGCCAGCACCCCGACAGGGGGCACCGGGGAGCTGTTTTTT
CASTPTGGTGELFF
>.|.|TRBJ2-5|TRBV29-1
TGCAGCAAACAGACTCCTGTGGGTGAGCAGTACTTC
CSKQTPVGEQYF
>TRBD2|.|TRBJ2-1|TRBV28
TGTGCCAGCAGTTCCCAGCGGGAGCACCGGTATGAGCAGTTCTTC
CASSSQREHRYEQFF
>.|.|TRBJ1-5|TRBV19
TGTGCCAGTAGTATGTCCAGAAATCAGCCCCAGCATTTT
CASSMSRNQPQHF
>TRBD1|.|TRBJ2-3|TRBV6-1
TGTGCCAGCAGTGAAGCCCTACAGGGGTGGGATACGCAGTATTTT
CASSEALQGWDTQYF
>TRBD1|.|TRBJ2-7|TRBV5-1
TGCGCCAGCAGCGGGGACAGTAGCGAGCAGTACTTC
CASSGDSSEQYF
>.|few|TRBJ2-1|TRBV29-1
TGCAGCGTATTTAGCTCCTACAATGAGCAGTTCTTC
CSVFSSYNEQFF
>.|.|TRBJ1-2|TRBV20-1
TGCAGTGCCCCTCGGCAGGCCGACTATGGCTACACCTTC
CSAPRQADYGYTF